Listed below are T cell receptor beta chains from one sample, sequenced in a study of blood T cell repertoires in COVID-19. TCRdb keeps only in-frame clones here, not all; method: immunoSEQ multiplex PCR. The sample consists of 120,000 or so clones, 82% of them appearing once. Sequencing used peripheral blood. Every receptor here comes from a woman aged 70-85 years with acute or convalescent COVID-19. Both conserved end residues are part of each CDR3. A D gene is named only where the DNA matches it firmly. Clone sizes are given selectively: once, few, many, or a class where the clone is expanded.

.,TRBJ1-3,TRBV10-3,.,TGTGCCATCAGTGAGAGGCGGTCTGGAAACACCATATATTTT,CAISERRSGNTIYF
.,TRBJ2-7,TRBV24-1,TRBD1,TGTGCCACCGGTAACCGGGACAGCTCCTACGAGCAGTACTTC,CATGNRDSSYEQYF
.,TRBJ2-3,TRBV29-1,.,TGCAGCGTCCCTAGGGGGGGCGGGGGCACAGATACGCAGTATTTT,CSVPRGGGGTDTQYF
.,TRBJ1-4,TRBV6-1,.,TGTGCCAGCAGTGAAGAGGCGGTGTGGGGGCGGGAAAAACTGTTTTTT,CASSEEAVWGREKLFF
once,TRBJ1-2,TRBV11-3,TRBD1,TGTGCCAGCAGCTTAGAAGCAATGACAGGGGCTGGCTACACCTTC,CASSLEAMTGAGYTF
.,TRBJ1-1,TRBV5-1,.,TGCGCCAGCAGCCCCTGGACAGCGAACACTGAAGCTTTCTTT,CASSPWTANTEAFF
.,TRBJ2-4,TRBV9,TRBD1,TGTGCCAGCAGCGTAGCGGGACAGGGAAACATTCAGTACTTC,CASSVAGQGNIQYF
.,TRBJ1-2,TRBV6-2/TRBV6-3,TRBD1,TGTGCCAGCAGTGAGACAGGGTTCGGTGGCTACACCTTC,CASSETGFGGYTF
.,TRBJ1-3,TRBV6-5,TRBD1,TGTGCCAGCGCCAGGGACAGGGCATACACCATATATTTT,CASARDRAYTIYF
.,TRBJ1-2,TRBV11-1,.,TGTGCCAGCATCCCCCCAGGCTACACCTTC,CASIPPGYTF
few,TRBJ2-1,TRBV15,.,TGTGCCACCAGCAGAGACTACGCAGGGAACAATGAGCAGTTCTTC,CATSRDYAGNNEQFF
.,TRBJ1-4,TRBV4-3,TRBD1,TGCGCCAGCAGCCCCTACCCAGGGACAGGGTATGAAAAACTGTTTTTT,CASSPYPGTGYEKLFF
.,TRBJ2-5,TRBV7-6,.,TGTGCCAGCAGCCTACCGGGACAACGAGAGACCCAGTACTTC,CASSLPGQRETQYF
.,TRBJ2-2,TRBV30,.,TGTGCCTGGAGTTCCAACAGGCGGAACACCGGGGAGCTGTTTTTT,CAWSSNRRNTGELFF
.,TRBJ1-5,TRBV2,.,TGTGCCAGCAGTTCAGGGGAGCCCCAGCATTTT,CASSSGEPQHF
.,TRBJ2-4,TRBV3-1/TRBV3-2,.,TGTGCCAGCAGCCAAGGTCTAAGTAACATTCAGTACTTC,CASSQGLSNIQYF
.,TRBJ1-2,TRBV29-1,.,TGCAGCGTTGAGAAGACAGTTGGCCTCTATGGCTACACCTTC,CSVEKTVGLYGYTF
.,TRBJ2-4,TRBV3-1/TRBV3-2,TRBD2,TGTGCCAGCAGCCAGCTTAGCGGGGGGGCCGCCAAAAACATTCAGTACTTC,CASSQLSGGAAKNIQYF
.,TRBJ2-3,TRBV5-1,TRBD2,TGCGCCAGCAGCCGGAGCGGGGATTCGGCGGATACGCAGTATTTT,CASSRSGDSADTQYF
few,TRBJ2-4,TRBV11-3,.,TGTGCCAGCAGCTACGGGACCAAAAACATTCAGTACTTC,CASSYGTKNIQYF
.,TRBJ1-6,TRBV6-1,TRBD1,TGTGCCAGCAGTGGACGCAGACAGGGTTATAATTCACCCCTCCACTTT,CASSGRRQGYNSPLHF
.,TRBJ2-7,TRBV7-3,TRBD2,TGTGCCAGCAGCTTACGGCAGCGGGGCGAGCAGTACTTC,CASSLRQRGEQYF
few,TRBJ2-3,TRBV6-5,TRBD2,TGTGCCAGCAGCCCGGGGGGGGGCACAGATACGCAGTATTTT,CASSPGGGTDTQYF
.,TRBJ2-3,TRBV5-5,.,TGTGCCAGCAGCTTGAGTGGGACTTTTAGCACAGATACGCAGTATTTT,CASSLSGTFSTDTQYF
.,TRBJ2-1,TRBV2,TRBD2,TGTGCCAGCAGGACATTAGCGGGGGCCAGATACAATGAGCAGTTCTTC,CASRTLAGARYNEQFF
.,TRBJ2-5,TRBV19,TRBD1,TGTGCCAGTAGCCCCGAGGGACAGGGGCAAGAGACCCAGTACTTC,CASSPEGQGQETQYF
.,TRBJ1-3,TRBV15,TRBD1,TGTGCCACCAGCAGAGATCCGAGGGGGCCTGGAAACACCATATATTTT,CATSRDPRGPGNTIYF
.,TRBJ2-6,TRBV11-3,TRBD1,TGTGCCAGCAGCCAGGGGGCTGGGGCCAACGTCCTGACTTTC,CASSQGAGANVLTF
.,TRBJ1-2,TRBV4-1,TRBD1,TGCGCCAGCAGCCAAGAGACCCGGACAGGGGGTGGTGGCTACACCTTC,CASSQETRTGGGGYTF
once,TRBJ2-1,TRBV7-2,.,TGTGCCAGCAGCCGGGGGTCTTACAATGAGCAGTTCTTC,CASSRGSYNEQFF
.,TRBJ2-3,TRBV4-1,TRBD1,TGCGCCAGCAGCCAAGGGGACAGGGGCACAGATACGCAGTATTTT,CASSQGDRGTDTQYF
few,TRBJ1-3,TRBV7-7,.,TGTGCCAGCAGCCTAAGACCCCACAGGGTAATAAACGGAAACACCATATATTTT,CASSLRPHRVINGNTIYF
.,TRBJ1-2,TRBV6-5,TRBD1,TGTGCCAGCAGACGACAGGGGTTGGGGTATGGCTACACCTTC,CASRRQGLGYGYTF
once,TRBJ1-4,TRBV5-1,.,TGCGCCAGCAGCTCTACAGGGAGGGAAGTAGAAAAACTGTTTTTT,CASSSTGREVEKLFF
.,TRBJ1-6,TRBV30,TRBD1,TGTGCCTGGAGTCCCCCGGACAGGGCTAATTCACCCCTCCACTTT,CAWSPPDRANSPLHF
.,TRBJ2-1,TRBV11-3,.,TGTGCCAGCAGTATTGGCCGCAATGAGCAGTTCTTC,CASSIGRNEQFF
.,TRBJ2-1,TRBV5-4,TRBD2,TGTGCCAGCAGCTTGGCCATAGCTAGCGGGGGAGTCGAGCAGTTCTTC,CASSLAIASGGVEQFF
.,TRBJ2-7,TRBV3-1/TRBV3-2,TRBD1,TGTGCCAGCAGCCAGTACACAGGGGACTACGAGCAGTACTTC,CASSQYTGDYEQYF
.,TRBJ1-2,TRBV27,TRBD1,TGTGCCAGCAGTCCGGACAGGGGGAGCTATGGCTACACCTTC,CASSPDRGSYGYTF
.,TRBJ1-4,TRBV10-2,.,TGCGCCAGCAGTAAATCCAGGGGTAATGAAAAACTGTTTTTT,CASSKSRGNEKLFF
once,TRBJ1-4,TRBV19,.,TGTGCCAGTAGCCCATATACCGGGACACGTGAAAAACTGTTTTTT,CASSPYTGTREKLFF
.,TRBJ1-2,TRBV7-2,.,TGTGCCAGCAGCCCTCCCCACAGGGTCACTGGCTACACCTTC,CASSPPHRVTGYTF
few,TRBJ1-1,TRBV7-8,TRBD1,TGTGCCAGCAGCGCCCAGGACAGGGAAGCTTTCTTT,CASSAQDREAFF
.,TRBJ1-3,TRBV2,TRBD1,TGTGCCAGCAGTGAAAGGTCAGGGGGTGGAAACACCATATATTTT,CASSERSGGGNTIYF
once,TRBJ1-5,TRBV3-1/TRBV3-2,TRBD1,TGTGCCAGCAGCACCGGGACAGGGGGTGATAGCAATCAGCCCCAGCATTTT,CASSTGTGGDSNQPQHF
.,TRBJ1-6,TRBV6-5,.,TGTGCCAGCAGCTTACAGGCCAAGAATTCACCCCTCCACTTT,CASSLQAKNSPLHF
.,TRBJ2-7,TRBV6-6,.,TGTGCCAGCAGTTACAACAGCTACTACGAGCAGTACTTC,CASSYNSYYEQYF
.,TRBJ1-2,TRBV6-5,TRBD1,TGTGCCAGCAGGCCGGGACAGGGGTATGGCTACACCTTC,CASRPGQGYGYTF